The T cell receptor (beta chain) under discussion was sequenced for a study of cytomegalovirus exposure and HLA in healthy donors. Regarding the study as a whole: High sensitivity and specificity were reportedly achieved when the classifier diagnosed cytomegalovirus status.

From the roughly 110-subject validation cohort, which was separate from the roughly 670-subject first cohort, the donors were drawn. About this clone itself: Its specificity is unknown.

The CDR3 length is 14 residues. Germline V gene data show CDR1 as SGHAT and CDR2 as FQNNGV. Between the trimmed V and J ends, which lost 1 base and 2 bases, there was a span of 9 bases. Generated by immunoSEQ multiplex PCR, the TCRdb table keeps only in-frame clones and is missing some. The sample has 130,000 or so clones, around nine tenths seen once; the top ten hold about 3.7%. The specimen was PBMCs. This receptor was taken from a man aged 25 to 40 in good health and CMV-seronegative. The rearrangement links TRBV11-2 to TRBJ2-7; a weak D match, TRBD1 (6 bases). CDR3 protein: CASSLGTGTYEQYF. CDR3 nucleotides: TGTGCCAGCAGCTTAGGAACAGGGACCTACGAGCAGTACTTC.